Below, 18 T cell receptor beta chains from the same sample are listed, as sequenced in a study of blood T cell repertoires in COVID-19. Libraries were prepared by immunoSEQ multiplex PCR; TCRdb keeps only in-frame clonotypes and omits some of them. The sample holds 160,000 or so clones, 80% to 90% seen once. Sequencing was carried out using peripheral blood. The receptors stem from a woman aged 50 to 60 with acute or convalescent COVID-19.

The chain uses TRBV27 and TRBJ2-7, with 8 bases matching TRBD2. The V segment lost 6 bases and the J segment 6 bases; nucleotides outside the gene matches: 16. Per the germline V gene, CDR1 is MNHEY and CDR2 is SMNVEV (reference sequence). This CDR3 has 16 residues. CDR3 amino acids: CASSTSLPGLGPEQYF. The CDR3 nucleotides are TGTGCCAGCAGCACAAGTTTACCGGGACTAGGTCCCGAGCAGTACTTC.

The V gene is TRBV6-5, the J gene TRBJ1-2; a possible D gene is TRBD1 (5 bases). The CDR3 totals 13 residues. Deletions cut 8 bases from V and 6 bases from J, with 16 bases between. Germline lookup yields CDR1 MNHEY and CDR2 SVGAGI. The CDR3 spells CASGEGRWNGYTF. DNA of the CDR3: TGTGCCAGCGGGGAGGGGAGGTGGAATGGCTACACCTTC.

This clone was observed a single time. The gene calls are TRBV11-2 and TRBJ1-3; the D gene is possibly TRBD1 (6 bases). Germline V lookup: CDR1 SGHAT, CDR2 FQNNGV. Trimming took 5 bases from V and 0 from J, leaving 14 bases between them. There are 16 residues in the CDR3. The chain's CDR3 is CASSPWDISSGNTIYF. The CDR3 DNA follows: TGTGCCAGCAGCCCGTGGGACATTAGCTCTGGAAACACCATATATTTT.

J is TRBJ2-7 and V is TRBV11-2; no reliable D call. The CDR3 loop spans 13 amino acids. The germline V gene has CDR1 SGHAT and CDR2 FQNNGV. V was clipped by 0 bases and J by 8 bases, with 11 bases between them. The CDR3 here is CASSLERGQKQYF. CDR3 DNA sequence: TGTGCCAGCAGCTTAGAACGTGGGCAGAAGCAGTACTTC.

V is TRBV3-1 (or the pseudogene TRBV3-2) and J is TRBJ2-5; 10 bases fit TRBD1. CDR3 length: 18 residues. Germline V gene lookup returns CDR1 LGHDT and CDR2 YNNKEL (reference sequence). V dropped 0 bases and J dropped 2; count of bases not matched to a gene: 9. CDR3 in amino acids: CASSQDRWTGGIQETQYF. CDR3 DNA: TGTGCCAGCAGCCAAGATCGATGGACAGGGGGAATACAAGAGACCCAGTACTTC.

The chain joins TRBV5-1 to TRBJ2-3; 9 bases map to TRBD1. CDR1 and CDR2 from the germline V gene are SGHRS and YFSETQ. V lost 4 bases and J lost 4; bases outside the gene matches: 7. The CDR3 extends over 15 amino acids. The CDR3 loop reads CASSPGTGSADTQYF. The DNA of the CDR3 is TGCGCCAGCAGCCCCGGGACAGGGTCCGCAGATACGCAGTATTTT.

V gene TRBV11-2 combines with J gene TRBJ2-1, with D hard to call. The CDR3 runs to 14 residues. The germline CDR1 and CDR2 sequences are SGHAT and FQNNGV. V was trimmed by 0 bases and J by 4 bases, leaving 7 bases between them. The CDR3 is CASSLDGLYNEQFF. The CDR3 region has the DNA TGTGCCAGCAGCTTAGATGGTCTATACAATGAGCAGTTCTTC.

Remarks on this clone: Other DNA sequences in the sample encode the same CDR3. The chain couples TRBV2 to TRBJ2-7; D uncertain. V lost 5 bases to trimming and J lost 0 bases, with 2 bases between them. In germline, CDR1 is SNHLY, CDR2 FYNNEI. This CDR3 has 11 amino acids. This CDR3 is CASSYSYEQYF. The CDR3 coding sequence is TGTGCCAGCAGTTACTCCTACGAGCAGTACTTC. Full variable domain (rest looked up from reference TRBV2 and TRBJ2-7): EPEVTQTPSHQVTQMGQEVILRCVPISNHLYFYWYRQILGQKVEFLVSFYNNEISEKSEIFDDQFSVERPDGSNFTLKIRSTKLEDSAMYFCASSYSYEQYFGPGTRLTVT.

This clone was counted only a few times. The V and J genes are TRBV7-2 and TRBJ2-7; D ambiguous. CDR3 size: 14 residues. Germline V gene data show CDR1 as SGHTA and CDR2 as FQGNSA. With 5 bases removed from V and 1 base from J, the gap between germline ends came to 12 bases. CDR3 DNA sequence: TGTGCCAGCAGCCGCGGCGGCGGTTCCTACGAGCAGTACTTC. Encoded protein: CASSRGGGSYEQYF.

This rearrangement joins TRBV6-5 to TRBJ1-2, with D possibly TRBD1 on 5 matching bases. The CDR3 is made up of 13 amino acids. From germline, CDR1 is MNHEY and CDR2 SVGAGI. Between the trimmed V and J ends, which lost 4 bases and 3 bases, there was a span of 9 bases. The CDR3: CASSLDRHYGYTF. Here the CDR3 DNA reads TGTGCCAGCAGTTTAGACAGACACTATGGCTACACCTTC.

This clone has more than one count but fewer than ten. This chain joins TRBV5-1 and TRBJ2-6; 12 nucleotides align to TRBD2. This CDR3 spans 18 amino acids. The V gene end was trimmed by 4 bases and the J gene end by 0 bases; junction bases not matched to a gene: 5. Germline V gives CDR1 SGHRS, CDR2 YFSETQ. The CDR3 spells CASSIGLAGRSGANVLTF. In nucleotides, the CDR3 is TGCGCCAGCAGCATAGGACTAGCGGGGCGCTCTGGGGCCAACGTCCTGACTTTC.

To note about this clone: One end of the junction does not line up with germline, which may come from a read error. The V and J genes are TRBV6-1 and TRBJ2-5, with a weak D call TRBD2 (5 bases). Germline-derived CDR1 and CDR2 are MNHNS and SASEGT. The CDR3 is 12 amino acids. The CDR3, as DNA: TGTGCCAGCAGTGAAAACCGGGATGATCCGAACTTC. Translating gives CASSENRDDPNF.

The chain carries TRBV6-5 and TRBJ2-5; 10 bases fit TRBD2. From germline, CDR1 is MNHEY and CDR2 SVGAGI. The CDR3 covers 16 residues. The V and J ends lost 2 bases and 2 bases, in that order; junction bases with no gene match: 5. The CDR3 sequence is CASSYSSSGGQETQYF. The CDR3 DNA sequence: TGTGCCAGCAGTTACAGCTCTAGCGGGGGACAAGAGACCCAGTACTTC.

The chain uses TRBV29-1 and TRBJ2-3; 10 positions agree with TRBD2. This CDR3 is 14 amino acids long. The germline V gene has CDR1 SQVTM and CDR2 ANQGSEA. Losses at the gene ends were 5 bases for V and 1 base for J; bases not matched to a gene: 3. The CDR3 region is CSVTGTSGTDTQYF. The DNA for the CDR3 is TGCAGCGTTACCGGGACTAGCGGCACAGATACGCAGTATTTT.

The DNA for the CDR3 is TGTGCCAGCAGCCAAGATTGGCTTGTTAGCGGAGCCACCAAACAAGAGACCCAGTACTTC. Its translation: CASSQDWLVSGATKQETQYF. The chain carries TRBV3-1 (or the pseudogene TRBV3-2) and TRBJ2-5, with D possibly TRBD2 on 6 matching bases. Per the germline V gene, CDR1 is LGHDT and CDR2 is YNNKEL (reference sequence). With 0 bases removed from V and 2 bases from J, the gap between germline ends came to 25 bases. This CDR3 is 20 amino acids long.

V usage is TRBV7-2 and J usage is TRBJ2-1; tentative D call: TRBD2 (6 bases). Germline values: CDR1 SGHTA, CDR2 FQGNSA. The V gene lost 5 bases and the J gene lost 10 bases, with 21 bases spanning the gap. The CDR3 has 15 amino acids. The CDR3 loop reads CASSPERLLAGEQFF. CDR3 nucleotide sequence: TGTGCCAGCAGCCCCGAACGACTACTCGCGGGGGAGCAGTTCTTC.

This clone was seen more than once but under ten times. The V call is TRBV18, the J call TRBJ1-4; the match to TRBD1 covers 12 bases. The CDR3 loop spans 15 amino acids. Germline-derived CDR1 and CDR2 are KGHSH and LQKENI. Trimming at V came to 3 bases and at J to 8 bases, leaving 4 bases not matched to a gene. Here the CDR3 reads CASSPTGTGGEKLFF. As DNA, the CDR3 is TGTGCCAGCTCACCGACCGGGACAGGGGGCGAAAAACTGTTTTTT.

The CDR3, as DNA: TGTGCCAGCAGCGCCCGGGGGGACACAGATACGCAGTATTTT. Translating gives CASSARGDTDTQYF. The chain employs TRBV4-2 and TRBJ2-3; 7 bases are shared with TRBD2. J was trimmed by 2 bases and V by 5 bases; bases with no gene match: 4. Germline V gene sequence: CDR1 LGHNA, CDR2 YNFKEQ. This CDR3 has 14 amino acids.